This TCR beta chain is drawn from a study of T cells in Graves' hyperthyroidism and ophthalmopathy. This clonotype was picked up a small number of times. Its specificity is not known. This CDR3 is built from 14 residues. V lost 5 bases to trimming and J lost 5 bases, with 10 bases between them. Study results and caveats: The model foresaw ophthalmopathy a median roughly 6 months prior to onset. Blood also contained most expanded thyroid clonotypes above 0.001. Ophthalmopathy and stable hyperthyroidism were separated by a 13 V-J model.

Authors of the study amplified TCR beta CDR3 regions from RNA transcripts. The study used the HTBI primer set for a first-round RT-PCR of the TCR CDR3. TCRdb reprocessed the multiplex PCR reads via MiXCR and lists one record per CDR3 protein. The table has 500,000 to 650,000 distinct CDR3 sequences, more than 14% seen once. Sequencing was carried out using blood. V is TRBV12-3 or TRBV12-4 and J is TRBJ1-6, with a weak D call TRBD1 (5 bases). The sequence came from a woman in her forties or fifties with Graves' ophthalmopathy. CDR3 loop: CASSLRDHNSPLHF. The CDR3 bases are TGTGCCAGCAGTCTCCGGGACCATAATTCACCCCTCCACTTT.